These 30 T cell receptor beta chains originate from one sample sequenced in a study of OX40 agonist ivuxolimab in advanced cancers. Libraries were prepared by immunoSEQ multiplex PCR; TCRdb keeps only in-frame clonotypes and omits some of them. The sample has 72,000 or so clones, 84% seen once. Sample: CD4+ or CD8+ T cells sorted from blood, taken in a trial of the OX40 agonist ivuxolimab. All receptors come from an adult with an advanced solid tumor such as melanoma, head and neck, liver or kidney cancer.

This chain uses TRBV4-3 with TRBJ2-2, with D possibly TRBD1 on 5 matching bases. The CDR3 runs to 14 residues. V was trimmed by 0 bases and J by 5 bases, leaving 7 bases between them. Germline V lookup: CDR1 LGHNA, CDR2 YSLEER. Written as DNA, the CDR3 is TGCGCCAGCAGCCAAGATAGGGGAACCGGGGAGCTGTTTTTT. It specifies CASSQDRGTGELFF.

The V gene is TRBV4-1, the J gene TRBJ2-5, with D unresolved. CDR1 is MGHRA, CDR2 YSYEKL, per germline. Deletions cut 1 base from V and 5 bases from J, with 11 bases between. There are 14 residues in the CDR3. The DNA of the CDR3 is TGCGCCAGCAGCCAAGTATCGGTTGTGGAGACCCAGTACTTC. It translates to CASSQVSVVETQYF.

This clone was observed once. This sequence joins TRBV15 and TRBJ2-2; tentative D call: TRBD1 (6 bases). V was shortened by 3 bases and J by 4 bases, with 15 bases between the two germline ends. This CDR3 is built from 16 residues. In germline, CDR1 is LNHNV, CDR2 YYDKDF (reference sequence). CDR3 bases: TGTGCCACCAGCAGTAACAGGGTTTTGAGCACCGGGGAGCTGTTTTTT. Protein product: CATSSNRVLSTGELFF.

The chain carries TRBV6-6 and TRBJ2-7, with 8 bases matching TRBD2. Germline-derived CDR1 and CDR2 are MNHNY and SVGAGI (reference sequence). The CDR3 contains 13 residues. V gave up 7 bases and J gave up 6 bases; unmatched junction bases: 8. The CDR3 spells CASTGRAIGEQYF. CDR3 coding DNA: TGTGCCAGCACCGGGAGGGCCATAGGCGAGCAGTACTTC.

The genes are TRBV7-9 and TRBJ2-7; D is unresolved. The CDR3 loop spans 14 amino acids. CDR1 is SEHNR and CDR2 is FQNEAQ in the germline V gene (reference sequence). The V gene lost 3 bases and the J gene lost 0 bases, with 9 bases spanning the gap. The CDR3 is CASSFQADSYEQYV. In DNA, the CDR3 is TGTGCCAGCAGCTTTCAGGCAGACTCCTACGAGCAGTACGTC.

The chain employs TRBV6-5 and TRBJ2-5, with D tentatively TRBD2 (6 bases). With 8 bases removed from V and 1 base from J, the gap between germline ends came to 11 bases. The germline V gene has CDR1 MNHEY and CDR2 SVGAGI. There are 13 residues in the CDR3. In nucleotides, the CDR3 is TGTGCCAGCGGGCGGGACGCCCAAGAGACCCAGTACTTC. Its translation: CASGRDAQETQYF.

V usage is TRBV28 and J usage is TRBJ1-1; D gene ambiguous. This CDR3 region has 13 residues. V was clipped by 6 bases and J by 5 bases, with 13 bases between them. Germline-derived CDR1 and CDR2 are MDHEN and SYDVKM. CDR3 residues: CASRRGGETEAFF. CDR3 in DNA: TGTGCCAGCAGAAGAGGTGGAGAGACTGAAGCTTTCTTT.

The table lists this clone with a count of one. This chain connects TRBV2 to TRBJ1-1; possible D gene TRBD1, 5 bases. Germline V gives CDR1 SNHLY, CDR2 FYNNEI. The CDR3 is made up of 13 amino acids. V lost 6 bases, J lost 3 bases, and 11 bases lay in between. The CDR3: CASRETVHTEAFF. The CDR3 nucleotides are TGTGCCAGCAGGGAGACAGTCCACACTGAAGCTTTCTTT.

This clone was recorded once. The chain combines TRBV6-5 with TRBJ2-1; D gene ambiguous. The CDR3 length is 13 residues. The V and J ends lost 2 bases and 4 bases respectively, with 6 bases between them. Germline V gene lookup returns CDR1 MNHEY and CDR2 SVGAGI. The CDR3 protein is CASSYRGYNEQFF. The CDR3 bases are TGTGCCAGCAGTTACCGAGGTTACAATGAGCAGTTCTTC.

The chain is built from TRBV5-5 and TRBJ1-3, with 8 bases matching TRBD1. Looked up from germline, CDR1 is SGHKS and CDR2 is YYEKEE (reference sequence). With V trimmed by 4 bases and J by 2 bases, 2 bases remained unmatched. This CDR3 contains 14 residues. CDR3 residues: CASSGQGAGNTIYF. As DNA, the CDR3 is TGTGCCAGCAGCGGACAGGGTGCTGGAAACACCATATATTTT.

The gene calls are TRBV5-1 and TRBJ2-1, with 11 bases aligning to TRBD2. Trimming removed 4 bases from V and 5 bases from J; junction bases left unmatched: 5. This CDR3 region has 15 residues. Germline V lookup: CDR1 SGHRS, CDR2 YFSETQ. CDR3 DNA: TGCGCCAGCAGCGAACTAGCGGGGGCTAACAATGAGCAGTTCTTC. Protein product: CASSELAGANNEQFF.

V and J are TRBV11-3 and TRBJ1-1; perhaps TRBD1 as D (6 bases). CDR1 and CDR2 (germline): SGHNT, YENEEA. V dropped 3 bases and J dropped 1 base, with 9 bases sitting between them. There are 14 residues in the CDR3. CDR3 bases: TGTGCCAGCAGCTTGGGCAGGGGGAACACTGAAGCTTTCTTT. Translated, it gives CASSLGRGNTEAFF.

Here the CDR3 DNA reads TGTGCCAGCAGCTTAGATGGCCTAGCGGGACGCACAGATACGCAGTATTTT. Its protein is CASSLDGLAGRTDTQYF. The rearrangement joins TRBV11-2 to TRBJ2-3; 9 bases agree with TRBD2. The germline V gene has CDR1 SGHAT and CDR2 FQNNGV. This CDR3 is 17 amino acids long. The ends lost 0 bases at V and 1 base at J; junction bases unmatched: 5.

The chain employs TRBV4-1 and TRBJ1-2; D remains unclear. Germline CDR1 is MGHRA and CDR2 is YSYEKL. The CDR3 is 14 amino acids. V was cut by 1 base and J by 5 bases, with 11 bases left in between. CDR3: CASSQVPARYGYTF. The CDR3 DNA reads as TGCGCCAGCAGCCAAGTCCCAGCCAGATATGGCTACACCTTC.

J is TRBJ2-1 and V is TRBV5-1, with D uncertain. The CDR3 runs 11 residues. Per the germline V gene, CDR1 is SGHRS and CDR2 is YFSETQ. Trimming removed 8 bases at V and 5 bases at J, with 8 bases between. Here the CDR3 reads CASMTHNEQFF. The CDR3 DNA reads TGCGCCAGTATGACTCACAATGAGCAGTTCTTC.

The rearrangement uses TRBV28 and TRBJ2-5; 13 bases match TRBD2. Per germline, CDR1 MDHEN and CDR2 SYDVKM. V was pared by 4 bases and J by 6 bases, with 8 bases of the junction left unmatched. The CDR3 has 16 amino acids. Here the CDR3 DNA reads TGTGCCAGCAGTTCCCGGACTAGCGGGAGTATCAAGACCCAGTACTTC. Protein sequence: CASSSRTSGSIKTQYF.

The rearrangement links TRBV9 to TRBJ2-3; D remains unclear. CDR1 is SGDLS, CDR2 YYNGEE, per germline. V was trimmed by 0 bases and J by 7 bases, leaving 6 bases between them. The CDR3 extends over 12 amino acids. CDR3 protein: CASSVDKYTQYF. The CDR3 DNA sequence: TGTGCCAGCAGCGTAGACAAGTATACGCAGTATTTT.

The chain couples TRBV7-2 to TRBJ2-6, with D perhaps TRBD1 (5 bases). This CDR3 is built from 16 residues. Germline V gene data show CDR1 as SGHTA and CDR2 as FQGNSA. The V and J ends lost 3 bases and 2 bases respectively, with 11 bases between them. CDR3 in amino acids: CASSFPGKAGANVLTF. The CDR3 nucleotides are TGTGCCAGCAGCTTCCCAGGGAAAGCTGGGGCCAACGTCCTGACTTTC.

The J gene is TRBJ1-6, the V gene TRBV5-1; D is undetermined. The length of the CDR3 is 14 residues. V lost 0 bases and J 5 bases, leaving 6 bases between the germline ends. Germline CDR1 and CDR2: SGHRS and YFSETQ. DNA for the CDR3: TGCGCCAGCAGCTTGGTCGTGAATAATTCACCCCTCCACTTT. It encodes CASSLVVNNSPLHF.

This chain joins TRBV14 and TRBJ2-2; no firm D call. The germline gives CDR1 SGHDN, CDR2 FVKESK. CDR3 length: 14 amino acids. Trimming took 1 base from V and 2 from J, leaving 5 bases between them. This CDR3 is CASSQVLNTGELFF. The DNA for the CDR3 is TGTGCCAGCAGCCAAGTGTTAAACACCGGGGAGCTGTTTTTT. Filled out from reference TRBV14 and TRBJ2-2, the complete variable domain reads EAGVTQFPSHSVIEKGQTVTLRCDPISGHDNLYWYRRVMGKEIKFLLHFVKESKQDESGMPNNRFLAERTGGTYSTLKVQPAELEDSGVYFCASSQVLNTGELFFGEGSRLTVL.

The rearrangement uses TRBV6-5 and TRBJ1-4; D is uncertain. Per germline, CDR1 MNHEY and CDR2 SVGAGI. Trimming left V 6 bases short and J 7 bases short, with 9 bases between. The CDR3 loop spans 12 amino acids. CDR3 in amino acids: CASRAGSEKLFF. DNA of the CDR3: TGTGCCAGCAGGGCCGGGTCTGAAAAACTGTTTTTT.

This chain uses TRBV30 with TRBJ1-2; possibly TRBD1 for D (6 bases). Trimming left V 4 bases short and J 0 bases short, with 15 bases between. Germline values: CDR1 GTSNPN, CDR2 SVGIG (reference sequence). CDR3 length: 15 amino acids. This CDR3 reads CAWTGGGLANYGYTF. The CDR3 bases are TGTGCCTGGACCGGCGGGGGCCTAGCTAACTATGGCTACACCTTC.

This rearrangement joins TRBV29-1 to TRBJ1-1; D not resolved. CDR3 length: 14 residues. V was trimmed by 2 bases and J by 2 bases, leaving 12 bases between them. CDR1 is SQVTM, CDR2 ANQGSEA, per germline. CDR3 nucleotides: TGCAGCGTTGAATGGACCTACCGAAACACTGAAGCTTTCTTT. This codes for CSVEWTYRNTEAFF.

The rearrangement joins TRBV7-2 to TRBJ2-3; D call uncertain. The CDR3 has 14 residues. V lost 5 bases and J lost 0, with 9 bases in between. The germline CDR1 and CDR2 sequences are SGHTA and FQGNSA. As DNA, the CDR3 is TGTGCCAGCAGCCAAACGACTAGCACAGATACGCAGTATTTT. Translated, it gives CASSQTTSTDTQYF.

The chain couples TRBV6-5 to TRBJ2-7; tentative D call: TRBD2 (5 bases). V lost 4 bases to trimming and J lost 4 bases, with 11 bases between them. Germline V gives CDR1 MNHEY, CDR2 SVGAGI. The CDR3 totals 13 residues. CDR3 nucleotides: TGTGCCAGCAGTTTCCTCGGAGGTTACGAGCAGTACGTC. Its protein is CASSFLGGYEQYV.

The chain links TRBV30 to TRBJ1-6, with D possibly matching TRBD1 (6 bases). Germline-derived CDR1 and CDR2 are GTSNPN and SVGIG (reference sequence). This CDR3 has 14 amino acids. V was shortened by 0 bases and J by 8 bases, with 11 bases between the two germline ends. DNA of the CDR3: TGTGCCTGGAGTGTACTACAGGGAGATTCACCCCTCCACTTT. Protein product: CAWSVLQGDSPLHF. The full variable domain, rest sourced from reference TRBV30 and TRBJ1-6, is SQTIHQWPATLVQPVGSPLSLECTVEGTSNPNLYWYRQAAGRGLQLLFYSVGIGQISSEVPQNLSASRPQDRQFILSSKKLLLSDSGFYLCAWSVLQGDSPLHFGNGTRLTVT.

This chain links TRBV29-1 with TRBJ2-4; a possible D gene is TRBD1 (6 bases). The V gene's germline CDR1 is SQVTM and CDR2 ANQGSEA. The ends were cut back, 6 bases at V and 1 base at J, with 10 bases in the middle. This CDR3 has 13 residues. CDR3 region: CSVGGLAKNIQYF. The CDR3 bases are TGCAGCGTAGGGGGTCTTGCCAAAAACATTCAGTACTTC.

V and J are TRBV6-1 and TRBJ2-6; D is uncertain. Germline V gene data show CDR1 as MNHNS and CDR2 as SASEGT. V lost 7 bases, J lost 4 bases, and 14 bases lay in between. The CDR3 spans 15 residues. The CDR3 reads CASKETPSGANVLTF. CDR3 bases: TGTGCCAGCAAAGAAACCCCCTCCGGGGCCAACGTCCTGACTTTC.

This clone has only one observation. The chain employs TRBV19 and TRBJ2-5, with 15 nucleotides matching TRBD2. CDR1 LNHDA and CDR2 SQIVND come from the germline V gene (reference sequence). J was trimmed by 2 bases and V by 5 bases; bases with no gene match: 3. This CDR3 contains 16 residues. The CDR3 nucleotides are TGTGCCAGTAGTTCCGGACTAGCGGGGGGGCAAGAGACCCAGTACTTC. This gives the protein CASSSGLAGGQETQYF.

The rearrangement links TRBV6-6 to TRBJ2-7; possibly TRBD1 for D (7 bases). V lost 5 bases and J lost 6, with 17 bases in between. In germline, CDR1 is MNHNY, CDR2 SVGAGI (reference sequence). The CDR3 is made up of 14 amino acids. The CDR3 reads CASSHVDRDCEQYF. CDR3 sequence (DNA): TGTGCCAGCAGTCACGTTGACAGGGACTGCGAGCAGTACTTC.